The 23 T cell receptor beta chains given below trace back to one sample, sequenced in a study of early T cells in non-severe SARS-CoV-2 infection. TCRdb itself ran the 5' RACE reads through MiXCR, one entry per CDR3 protein. The table records over 75,000 distinct CDR3 sequences, roughly 13% of them present only once. The sample consisted of whole blood. These receptors originate from an adult who was a healthcare worker with PCR-confirmed SARS-CoV-2 infection or an uninfected control (not recorded which).

This chain connects TRBV6-5 to TRBJ2-2, with D hard to call. The CDR3 loop spans 14 amino acids. Germline loops: CDR1 MNHEY, CDR2 SVGAGI. V was trimmed by 2 bases and J by 1 base, leaving 5 bases between them. Here the CDR3 DNA reads TGTGCCAGCAGTTACGGTGGGAACACCGGGGAGCTGTTTTTT. It specifies CASSYGGNTGELFF.

This chain uses TRBV18 with TRBJ1-5; TRBD1 matches 8 bases. With V trimmed by 0 bases and J by 1 base, 2 bases remained unmatched. The CDR3 totals 16 residues. Germline V gives CDR1 KGHSH, CDR2 LQKENI. The CDR3 protein is CASSPPGTGSNQPQHF. CDR3 coding DNA: TGTGCCAGCTCACCACCTGGGACAGGAAGCAATCAGCCCCAGCATTTT.

In its sample, this clonotype was seen a few times. The chain joins TRBV28 to TRBJ2-3; TRBD2 is a possible D gene (7 bases). Germline CDR1 is MDHEN and CDR2 is SYDVKM. CDR3 length equals 14 residues. Between the trimmed V and J ends, which lost 8 bases and 5 bases, there was a span of 17 bases. In nucleotides, the CDR3 is TGTGCCAGCGGACCTCTCGGGGGGCTAGATACGCAGTATTTT. It translates to CASGPLGGLDTQYF.

This clonotype showed up just a few times. The chain recombines TRBV15 with TRBJ1-5, with a tentative D call TRBD1 (5 bases). With 6 bases removed from V and 7 bases from J, the gap between germline ends came to 16 bases. Germline loops: CDR1 LNHNV, CDR2 YYDKDF (reference sequence). This CDR3 contains 14 residues. The CDR3: CATRREGMGQPQHF. CDR3 nucleotides: TGTGCCACCAGACGGGAGGGGATGGGACAGCCCCAGCATTTT.

This clonotype was recorded at least ten times. V usage is TRBV9 and J usage is TRBJ2-1; the D gene could be TRBD1 or TRBD2 (6 bases each). Germline V gene lookup returns CDR1 SGDLS and CDR2 YYNGEE. The CDR3 has 14 residues. The V and J ends lost 4 bases and 9 bases respectively, with 17 bases between them. CDR3: CASSPPIGGGEQFF. DNA for the CDR3: TGTGCCAGCAGCCCCCCCATCGGGGGCGGTGAGCAGTTCTTC.

This clonotype was counted between two and nine times. The junction and the germline gene differ at one end; a read error may be behind it. V is TRBV5-1 and J is TRBJ1-1, with TRBD1 matching 9 bases. CDR1 SGHRS and CDR2 YFSETQ come from the germline V gene. The CDR3 contains 15 residues. CDR3 sequence: CASRLGQGLNTEAFF. The DNA for the CDR3 is TGCGCCAGCAGGTTGGGACAGGGCCTAAACACTGAAGCTTTCTTT.

About this clonotype: A single base separates this from a much larger clone, so it may be a read error. The chain joins TRBV19 to TRBJ2-1; D could derive from TRBD1 or TRBD2 (8 bases each). This CDR3 is 16 amino acids long. V shed 3 bases and J shed 1 base, with 13 bases lying between them. Germline values: CDR1 LNHDA, CDR2 SQIVND (reference sequence). CDR3 loop: CASSIGRDRSYNEQFF. For the CDR3, the DNA is TGTGCCAGTAGTATCGGGAGGGACAGGTCCTACAATGAGCAGTTCTTC.

This clonotype turned up a few times. This sequence joins TRBV27 and TRBJ1-1; perhaps TRBD1 as D (5 bases). Germline loops: CDR1 MNHEY, CDR2 SMNVEV (reference sequence). V lost 2 bases and J lost 4, with 17 bases in between. The CDR3 has 16 residues. The CDR3 nucleotides read TGTGCCAGCAGTTTAGCGCGCCCGAAGAGGGGCACTGAAGCTTTCTTT. Its translation: CASSLARPKRGTEAFF.

The CDR3 DNA reads as TGTGCCAGCAGCGTAGGACCGATGATGAACACTGAAGCTTTCTTT. Its translation is CASSVGPMMNTEAFF. V and J are TRBV9 and TRBJ1-1; D is undetermined. The V and J ends lost 0 bases and 0 bases respectively, with 9 bases between them. The V gene's germline CDR1 is SGDLS and CDR2 YYNGEE. The CDR3 is 15 amino acids.

The rearrangement joins TRBV4-3 to TRBJ2-7; D is perhaps TRBD1 (5 bases). V lost 5 bases to trimming and J lost 4 bases, with 27 bases between them. The germline gives CDR1 LGHNA, CDR2 YSLEER. There are 18 residues in the CDR3. The CDR3: CASSALPGNEEYGYEQYF. The CDR3 DNA reads as TGCGCCAGCAGCGCTCTCCCAGGGAATGAGGAGTATGGATACGAGCAGTACTTC.

This clonotype was found once. The rearrangement uses TRBV3-1 and TRBJ2-1; the D gene is possibly TRBD1 (7 bases). The length of the CDR3 is 14 residues. Trimming removed 5 bases at V and 9 bases at J, with 17 bases between. CDR1 and CDR2 from the germline V gene are LGHDT and YNNKEL (reference sequence). CDR3 sequence (DNA): TGTGCCAGCAGCAGGGGAGGACAGGAGGTTGAGCAGTTCTTC. Translated: CASSRGGQEVEQFF.

The table lists this clonotype with many counts. This chain connects TRBV3-1 to TRBJ1-1; 8 nucleotides line up with TRBD1. The ends lost 7 bases at V and 5 bases at J; junction bases unmatched: 9. Germline V gene lookup returns CDR1 LGHDT and CDR2 YNNKEL (reference sequence). CDR3 length equals 14 residues. CDR3 protein: CASKFSQGETEAFF. The DNA of the CDR3 is TGTGCCAGCAAGTTCTCACAGGGGGAGACTGAAGCTTTCTTT.

This clonotype was observed at least ten times. V gene TRBV5-4 combines with J gene TRBJ2-6; no clear D. Trimming cost V 4 bases and J 1 base, with 15 bases left between them. The CDR3 runs 17 residues. The germline CDR1 and CDR2 sequences are SGHNT and YYREEE (reference sequence). The CDR3 protein is CASSPLSRGSGANVLTF. For the CDR3, the DNA is TGTGCCAGCAGCCCCTTGAGTCGAGGATCTGGGGCCAACGTCCTGACTTTC.

This clonotype was detected a few times. This CDR3 is CASSSTGIDSPLHF. CDR3 nucleotide sequence: TGTGCCAGCAGCTCGACCGGCATAGATTCACCCCTCCACTTT. The V gene is TRBV7-9, the J gene TRBJ1-6; D remains ambiguous. The CDR3 covers 14 residues. Germline lookup yields CDR1 SEHNR and CDR2 FQNEAQ (reference sequence). Trimming left V 4 bases short and J 8 bases short, with 12 bases between.

CDR3 protein: CASSFEPDTEAFF. In DNA, the CDR3 is TGTGCCAGCAGTTTTGAACCGGACACTGAAGCTTTCTTT. The chain couples TRBV28 to TRBJ1-1, with D unclear. The V end lost 3 bases, the J end lost 3 bases, and 8 bases lay between the germline ends. The CDR3 covers 13 residues. CDR1 MDHEN and CDR2 SYDVKM come from the germline V gene.

The sample holds many counts of this clonotype. The V gene is TRBV5-1, the J gene TRBJ1-2; a possible D gene is TRBD1 (5 bases). Germline CDR1 is SGHRS and CDR2 is YFSETQ. V gave up 0 bases and J gave up 7 bases, with 13 bases separating them. The CDR3 totals 14 residues. As DNA, the CDR3 is TGCGCCAGCAGCTTGGGACAGCATAATAGTGGCTACACCTTC. Translated: CASSLGQHNSGYTF.

The J gene is TRBJ2-1, the V gene TRBV20-1, with D tentatively TRBD2 (6 bases). This CDR3 is 14 amino acids long. V lost 6 bases to trimming and J lost 9 bases, with 21 bases between them. Germline V gene data show CDR1 as DFQATT and CDR2 as SNEGSKA (reference sequence). The CDR3 region is CSARLPGTPSEQFF. The CDR3 DNA reads TGCAGTGCGAGGCTTCCCGGGACTCCTAGTGAGCAGTTCTTC.

This clonotype was counted ten times or more. The genes are TRBV6-2 or TRBV6-3 and TRBJ1-1, with 7 bases fitting TRBD1. J lost 6 bases, V lost 4 bases, and 8 bases had no gene match. The germline V gene encodes CDR1 MNHEY and CDR2 SVGEGT. The CDR3 runs 14 residues. CDR3 protein: CASSFDRAGSEAFF. In nucleotides, the CDR3 is TGTGCCAGCAGTTTCGACAGGGCAGGGTCTGAAGCTTTCTTT.

The chain carries TRBV18 and TRBJ1-4; D gene unclear. CDR1 and CDR2 from the germline V gene are KGHSH and LQKENI. Deletions cut 2 bases from V and 8 bases from J, with 6 bases between. CDR3 size: 12 residues. CDR3 residues: CASSPGREKLFF. CDR3 sequence (DNA): TGTGCCAGCTCACCAGGGAGGGAAAAACTGTTTTTT.

There are many counts of this clonotype. The CDR3: CASSRGVRGEQFF. CDR3 coding DNA: TGCGCCAGCAGCCGAGGAGTGAGGGGTGAGCAGTTCTTC. V gene TRBV4-1 combines with J gene TRBJ2-1; D possibly matches TRBD1 or TRBD2 (5 bases each). V was clipped by 4 bases and J by 9 bases, with 13 bases between them. This CDR3 has 13 amino acids. CDR1 is MGHRA, CDR2 YSYEKL, per germline.

J is TRBJ2-7 and V is TRBV3-1, with a possible D match to TRBD2 (7 bases). Germline V CDR1 and CDR2: LGHDT, YNNKEL (reference sequence). The V end was cut by 1 base, the J end by 7 bases, with 20 bases between. This CDR3 is built from 16 residues. The DNA for the CDR3 is TGTGCCAGCAGCCAAGCCCGGGGGGCCGGTACGAGGGAGCAGTACTTC. This encodes CASSQARGAGTREQYF.

This clonotype has a handful of counts. V is TRBV7-6 and J is TRBJ1-1; a possible D gene is TRBD1 (6 bases). This CDR3 comprises 14 residues. Germline values: CDR1 SGHVS, CDR2 FNYEAQ. The V end lost 3 bases, the J end lost 3 bases, and 11 bases lay between the germline ends. The CDR3 bases are TGTGCCAGCAGCTTCCGGCAGGGGTACACTGAAGCTTTCTTT. This codes for CASSFRQGYTEAFF.

This clonotype was seen more than once but under ten times. V and J are TRBV18 and TRBJ1-1; 9 positions match TRBD1. CDR1 KGHSH and CDR2 LQKENI come from the germline V gene. Trimming took 3 bases from V and 3 from J; bases not matched to a gene: 8. The CDR3 is 16 amino acids. For the CDR3, the DNA is TGTGCCAGCTCACCCGGGACAGGGTTACGAGACACTGAAGCTTTCTTT. Its protein is CASSPGTGLRDTEAFF.